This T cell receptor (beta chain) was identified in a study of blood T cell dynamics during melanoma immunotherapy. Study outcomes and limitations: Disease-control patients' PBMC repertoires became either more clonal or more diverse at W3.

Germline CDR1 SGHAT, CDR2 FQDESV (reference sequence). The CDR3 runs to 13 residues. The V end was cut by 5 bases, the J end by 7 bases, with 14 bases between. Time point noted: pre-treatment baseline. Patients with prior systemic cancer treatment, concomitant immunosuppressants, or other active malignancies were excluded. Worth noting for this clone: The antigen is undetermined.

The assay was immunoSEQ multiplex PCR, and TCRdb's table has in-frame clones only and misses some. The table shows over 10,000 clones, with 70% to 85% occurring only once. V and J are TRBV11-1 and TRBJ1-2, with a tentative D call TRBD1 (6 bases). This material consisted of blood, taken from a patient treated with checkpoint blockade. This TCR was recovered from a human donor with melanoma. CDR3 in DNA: TGTGCCAGCAGCCCATTTTTCAGGGGTGGCTACACCTTC. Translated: CASSPFFRGGYTF.